This entry features one T cell receptor (beta chain) sequence. Its target is not known. Additional DNA sequences in this sample encode the identical CDR3. Original analysis: Because ImmunoSEQ provided only junction sequences with no quality scores, the filtering differed. Profiling relied on immunoSEQ multiplex PCR, and the TCRdb table lists in-frame clones only, not all of them. For V, J and clone size, that table is used; D and trimming come from the DNA. The sample holds about 2.5 million clones, less than 95% seen once. V shed 6 bases, J shed 4 bases, and the junction held 4 bases outside the gene matches. Germline CDR1 and CDR2: MNHEY and SVGAGI. This CDR3 is 14 amino acids long. The data originate from a study of shared clonotypes between healthy human individuals. Study-wide results and limits: Shared clonotypes: roughly 4.7% naive CD4, around 4% naive CD8, 2.3% memory CD4, about 0.41% memory CD8. It was the few donors that limited the genetic and exposure-history diversity represented.

J is TRBJ2-7 and V is TRBV6-5; 12 bases line up with TRBD2. The receptor comes from a man younger than 35 in good health. Some clones in this sample may be carry-over from other donors' samples. Specimen: naive CD4+ T cells from PBMCs. Subset in this sample: CD45RA+ positively selected. CDR3 in amino acids: CASSRLAGAYEQYF. In DNA, the CDR3 is TGTGCCAGCAGCAGACTAGCGGGAGCTTACGAGCAGTACTTC.